The 10 T cell receptor beta chains given below trace back to one sample, sequenced in a study of type 1 and type 2 diabetes patients. The PCR template was genomic DNA. A primer set of 30 forward and 13 reverse primers amplified the CDR3. TCRdb reanalysed the multiplex PCR reads using MiXCR and keeps one entry per CDR3 protein. This sample has fewer than 300,000 distinct CDR3 sequences, with around 47% found just once. The sample was peripheral blood mononuclear cells (PBMCs). The receptor set was obtained from a man aged 18 to 30 with type 2 diabetes.

This rearrangement joins TRBV7-8 to TRBJ2-5, with TRBD2 as a possible D gene (6 bases). In germline, CDR1 is SGHVS, CDR2 FQNEAQ. CDR3 length equals 14 residues. V shed 5 bases and J shed 2 bases, with 12 bases lying between them. Here the CDR3 reads CASSASGTQETQYF. CDR3 bases: TGTGCCAGCAGCGCGTCCGGGACTCAAGAGACCCAGTACTTC.

CDR3 loop: CASSVETGLNYGYTF. In nucleotides, the CDR3 is TGCGCCAGCAGTGTTGAGACAGGCCTTAACTATGGCTACACCTTC. V usage is TRBV10-2 and J usage is TRBJ1-2, with D perhaps matching TRBD1 (6 bases). Germline-derived CDR1 and CDR2 are WSHSY and SAAADI. The CDR3 length is 15 residues. Trimming left V 4 bases short and J 1 base short, with 13 bases between.

This clonotype came up a few times. J is TRBJ2-7 and V is TRBV10-3; D is uncertain. Looked up from germline, CDR1 is ENHRY and CDR2 is SYGVKD. The CDR3 runs to 16 residues. With 2 bases removed from V and 0 bases from J, the gap between germline ends came to 14 bases. The CDR3 DNA follows: TGTGCCATCAGTGAGCCAGGAAGTTGGCGCTCCTACGAGCAGTACTTC. Its protein is CAISEPGSWRSYEQYF.

This sequence joins TRBV19 and TRBJ1-1; 8 nucleotides align to TRBD1. Germline assignment: CDR1 LNHDA and CDR2 SQIVND (reference sequence). This CDR3 is 15 amino acids long. With V trimmed by 4 bases and J by 4 bases, 8 bases remained unmatched. The CDR3 reads CASSTNDRGITEAFF. DNA for the CDR3: TGTGCCAGTAGTACTAATGACAGGGGTATCACTGAAGCTTTCTTT.

Only a few counts were recorded for this clonotype. The chain combines TRBV6-5 with TRBJ2-7, with 8 bases matching TRBD2. Germline V gene lookup returns CDR1 MNHEY and CDR2 SVGAGI. CDR3 length: 14 residues. The V segment lost 8 bases and the J segment 1 base; nucleotides outside the gene matches: 7. CDR3 nucleotide sequence: TGTGCCAGCTCAGTTAGCGGGACATCCTACGAGCAGTACTTC. This gives the protein CASSVSGTSYEQYF.

The rearrangement links TRBV7-6 to TRBJ2-2, with 7 bases aligning to TRBD2. The germline gives CDR1 SGHVS, CDR2 FNYEAQ. Germline trimming cut 1 base from V and 5 bases from J; bases unmatched to any gene: 7. The CDR3 covers 16 residues. CDR3 sequence reads: CASSLVAGVGTGELFF. The DNA of the CDR3 is TGTGCCAGCAGCTTAGTGGCGGGAGTCGGGACCGGGGAGCTGTTTTTT.

The V and J genes are TRBV7-3 and TRBJ1-1; TRBD1 aligns across 7 bases. Germline V lookup: CDR1 SGHTA, CDR2 FQGTGA. The CDR3 runs 15 residues. V dropped 0 bases and J dropped 4; count of bases not matched to a gene: 5. CDR3: CASSLTGQPFTEAFF. In nucleotides, the CDR3 is TGTGCCAGCAGCTTAACGGGACAGCCCTTCACTGAAGCTTTCTTT.

The gene calls are TRBV4-1 and TRBJ1-3; D gene unclear. V was cut by 7 bases and J by 1 base, with 11 bases left in between. The CDR3 totals 14 residues. Germline loops: CDR1 MGHRA, CDR2 YSYEKL. CDR3 bases: TGCGCCAGCACCCAGATAGGATCTGGAAACACCATATATTTT. The encoded protein is CASTQIGSGNTIYF.

This clonotype was observed a few times. The gene calls are TRBV28 and TRBJ1-1; 7 nucleotides match TRBD1. This CDR3 has 12 residues. From germline, CDR1 is MDHEN and CDR2 SYDVKM. The ends lost 4 bases at V and 7 bases at J; junction bases unmatched: 3. The CDR3 DNA reads TGTGCCAGCAGTTGGGACAGCCTTGAAGCTTTCTTT. Its protein product is CASSWDSLEAFF.

This chain joins TRBV18 and TRBJ2-2; tentative D call: TRBD1 (5 bases). Germline V lookup: CDR1 KGHSH, CDR2 LQKENI. The CDR3 totals 15 residues. Between the trimmed V and J ends, which lost 4 bases and 1 base, there was a span of 10 bases. DNA of the CDR3: TGTGCCAGCTCACTAGACAGCGTGAACACCGGGGAGCTGTTTTTT. This sequence encodes CASSLDSVNTGELFF.